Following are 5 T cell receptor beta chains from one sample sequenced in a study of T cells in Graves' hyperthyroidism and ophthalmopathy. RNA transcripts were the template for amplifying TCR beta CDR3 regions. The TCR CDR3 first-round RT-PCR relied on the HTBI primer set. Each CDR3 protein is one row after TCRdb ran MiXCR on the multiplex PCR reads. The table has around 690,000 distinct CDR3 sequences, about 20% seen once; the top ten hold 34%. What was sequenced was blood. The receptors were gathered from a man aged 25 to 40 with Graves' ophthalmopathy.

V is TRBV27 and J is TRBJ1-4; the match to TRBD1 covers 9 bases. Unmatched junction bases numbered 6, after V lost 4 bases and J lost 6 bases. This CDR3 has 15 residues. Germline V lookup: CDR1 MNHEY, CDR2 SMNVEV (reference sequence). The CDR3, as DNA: TGTGCCAGCAGTTCGGCGACAGGGGGGCATGAAAAACTGTTTTTT. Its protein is CASSSATGGHEKLFF.

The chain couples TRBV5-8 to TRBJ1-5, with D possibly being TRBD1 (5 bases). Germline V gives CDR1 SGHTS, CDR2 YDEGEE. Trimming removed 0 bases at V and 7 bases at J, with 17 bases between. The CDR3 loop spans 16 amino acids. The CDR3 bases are TGTGCCAGCAGCTTGGATCTTCGGGGGTATAGGCAGCCCCAGCATTTT. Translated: CASSLDLRGYRQPQHF.

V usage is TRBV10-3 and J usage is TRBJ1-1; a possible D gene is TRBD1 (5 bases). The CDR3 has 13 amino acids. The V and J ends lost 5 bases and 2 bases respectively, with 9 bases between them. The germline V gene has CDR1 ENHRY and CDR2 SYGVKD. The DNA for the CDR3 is TGTGCCATCAGTACGGGGCCCAACACTGAAGCTTTCTTT. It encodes CAISTGPNTEAFF.

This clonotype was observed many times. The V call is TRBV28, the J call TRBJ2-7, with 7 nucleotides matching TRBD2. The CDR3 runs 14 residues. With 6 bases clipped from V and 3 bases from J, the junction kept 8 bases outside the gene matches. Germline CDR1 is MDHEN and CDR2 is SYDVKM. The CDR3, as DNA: TGTGCCAGCAGCGTTACTAGCGAATACTACGAGCAGTACTTC. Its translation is CASSVTSEYYEQYF.

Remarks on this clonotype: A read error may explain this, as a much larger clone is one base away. The DNA for the CDR3 is TGTGCCAGCAGTTTAGGTGGGGGAGTGGACACTGAAGCTTTCTTT. Amino acid sequence: CASSLGGGVDTEAFF. The rearrangement links TRBV12-3 or TRBV12-4 to TRBJ1-1, with D maybe TRBD1 (5 bases). The CDR3 is 15 residues long. Trimming cost V 1 base and J 3 bases, with 12 bases left between them.